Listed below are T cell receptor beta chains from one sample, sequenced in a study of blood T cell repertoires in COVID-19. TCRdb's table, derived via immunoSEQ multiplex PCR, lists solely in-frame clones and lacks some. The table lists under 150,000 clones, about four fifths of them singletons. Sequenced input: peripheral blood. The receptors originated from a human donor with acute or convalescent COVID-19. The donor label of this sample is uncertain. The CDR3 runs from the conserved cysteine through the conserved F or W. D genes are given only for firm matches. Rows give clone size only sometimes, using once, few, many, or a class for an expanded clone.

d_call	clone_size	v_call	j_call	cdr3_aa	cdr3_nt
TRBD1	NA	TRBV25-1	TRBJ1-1	CASSEYTDREGAFF	TGTGCCAGCAGTGAATACACGGACAGGGAAGGAGCTTTCTTT
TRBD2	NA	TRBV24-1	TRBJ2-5	CATSDLTASGGPKETQYF	TGTGCCACCAGTGACCTTACGGCTAGCGGGGGGCCTAAAGAGACCCAGTACTTC
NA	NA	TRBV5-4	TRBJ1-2	CASSTGQPGSGYTF	TGTGCCAGCAGCACTGGACAGCCTGGGAGTGGCTACACCTTC
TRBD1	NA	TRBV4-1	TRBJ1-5	CASSHLGTGDYSNQPQHF	TGCGCCAGCAGCCACCTCGGGACAGGAGATTATAGCAATCAGCCCCAGCATTTT
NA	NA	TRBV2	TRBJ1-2	CASSSRGHGYTF	TGTGCCAGCAGCTCCAGGGGACATGGCTACACCTTC
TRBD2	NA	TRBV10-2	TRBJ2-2	CASSENRGGTGELFF	TGCGCCAGCAGTGAGAATCGGGGGGGTACCGGGGAGCTGTTTTTT
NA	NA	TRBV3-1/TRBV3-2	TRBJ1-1	CASTLQGNTEAFF	TGTGCCAGCACCCTACAGGGAAACACTGAAGCTTTCTTT
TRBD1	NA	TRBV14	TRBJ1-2	CASSPDRGKSVRYTF	TGTGCCAGCAGCCCGGACAGGGGGAAGTCTGTGCGCTACACCTTC
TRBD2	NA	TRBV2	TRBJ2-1	CASSGVAGGENEQFF	TGTGCCAGCAGTGGGGTAGCGGGGGGAGAAAATGAGCAGTTCTTC
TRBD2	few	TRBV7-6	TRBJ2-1	CASSLLAGGEDEQFF	TGTGCCAGCAGCTTACTAGCGGGGGGGGAGGATGAGCAGTTCTTC
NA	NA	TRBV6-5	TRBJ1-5	CASRQGQGNQPQHF	TGTGCCAGCAGACAGGGTCAAGGCAATCAGCCCCAGCATTTT
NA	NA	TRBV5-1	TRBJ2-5	CASSRGQQETQYF	TGCGCCAGCAGTCGAGGACAGCAAGAGACCCAGTACTTC
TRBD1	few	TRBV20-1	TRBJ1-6	CSASVGGPLHF	TGCAGTGCTAGTGTAGGGGGCCCCCTCCACTTT
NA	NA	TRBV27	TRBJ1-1	CASSFVRGTEAFF	TGTGCCAGCAGTTTTGTCAGGGGCACTGAAGCTTTCTTT
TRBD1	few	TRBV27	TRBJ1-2	CASSLARGHGYTF	TGTGCCAGCAGTTTAGCCAGGGGGCATGGCTACACCTTC
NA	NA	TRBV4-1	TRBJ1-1	CASSQDRAGGAFF	TGCGCCAGCAGCCAAGATAGGGCTGGGGGGGCTTTCTTT
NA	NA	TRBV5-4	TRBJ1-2	CASTNRGENYGYTF	TGTGCCAGCACCAACCGGGGAGAGAACTATGGCTACACCTTC
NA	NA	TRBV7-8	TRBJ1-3	CASSLLQGTGNTIYF	TGTGCCAGCAGCTTACTCCAGGGTACGGGAAACACCATATATTTT
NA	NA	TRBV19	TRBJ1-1	CASSFSGGYGTEAFF	TGTGCCAGTAGTTTCTCCGGGGGTTATGGAACTGAAGCTTTCTTT
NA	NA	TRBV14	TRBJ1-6	CASSPGLMNSPLHF	TGTGCCAGCAGCCCGGGACTAATGAATTCACCCCTCCACTTT
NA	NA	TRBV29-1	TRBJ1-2	CSAGEVSGGYTF	TGCAGCGCCGGGGAGGTTTCTGGAGGCTACACCTTC
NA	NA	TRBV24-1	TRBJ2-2	CATSLNTGELFF	TGTGCCACCAGTCTGAACACCGGGGAGCTGTTTTTT
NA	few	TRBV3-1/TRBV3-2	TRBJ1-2	CASSQDYSPVTF	TGTGCCAGCAGCCAAGATTACAGTCCCGTCACCTTC
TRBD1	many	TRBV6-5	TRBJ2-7	CASSGQGLSYEQYF	TGTGCCAGCAGCGGACAGGGCCTCTCCTACGAGCAGTACTTC
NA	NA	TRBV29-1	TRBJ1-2	CSVQTVGGDYGYTF	TGCAGCGTCCAGACCGTCGGCGGGGACTATGGCTACACCTTC
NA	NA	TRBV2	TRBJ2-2	CASETGLTTGELFF	TGTGCCAGTGAAACAGGGTTAACTACCGGGGAGCTGTTTTTT
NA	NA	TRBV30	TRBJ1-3	CAWTAGKPGNTIYF	TGTGCCTGGACGGCCGGGAAGCCTGGAAACACCATATATTTT
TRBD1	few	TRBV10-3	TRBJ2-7	CAISPSPRTGSGEQYF	TGTGCCATCAGTCCCTCCCCCAGGACAGGGTCGGGGGAGCAGTACTTC
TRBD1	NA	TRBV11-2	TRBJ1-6	CASSARTGRMSPLHF	TGTGCCAGCAGCGCGAGGACAGGGAGGATGTCACCCCTCCACTTT
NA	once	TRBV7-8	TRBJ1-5	CASSLQGTQPQHF	TGTGCCAGCAGCTTACAGGGGACCCAGCCCCAGCATTTT
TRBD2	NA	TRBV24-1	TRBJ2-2	CATGGLAGPSNTGELFF	TGTGCCACGGGGGGACTAGCGGGACCATCGAACACCGGGGAGCTGTTTTTT
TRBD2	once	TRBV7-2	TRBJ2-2	CASSARPSGGSGELFF	TGTGCCAGCAGCGCCCGTCCCAGCGGGGGTAGCGGGGAGCTGTTTTTT
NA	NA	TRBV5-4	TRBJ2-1	CASSYRVGEQFF	TGTGCCAGCAGCTACAGGGTGGGTGAGCAGTTCTTC
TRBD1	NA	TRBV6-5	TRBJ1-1	CASSTGTDEAFF	TGTGCCAGCAGTACCGGGACAGATGAAGCTTTCTTT
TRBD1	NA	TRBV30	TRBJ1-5	CACSIGQGGGQPQHF	TGTGCCTGTTCAATTGGACAGGGGGGAGGTCAGCCCCAGCATTTT
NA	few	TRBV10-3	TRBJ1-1	CAISELLGAMNTEAFF	TGTGCCATCAGTGAGCTCCTGGGGGCCATGAACACTGAAGCTTTCTTT
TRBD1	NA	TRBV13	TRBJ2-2	CASSLSYLTGGSTGELFF	TGTGCCAGCAGCCTTTCCTACCTGACAGGGGGGTCCACCGGGGAGCTGTTTTTT
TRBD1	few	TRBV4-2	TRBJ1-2	CASSQGGQGTNYGYTF	TGTGCCAGCAGCCAAGGAGGACAGGGCACTAACTATGGCTACACCTTC
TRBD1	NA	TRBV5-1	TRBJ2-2	CASSLTGASGELFF	TGCGCCAGCAGCTTGACAGGGGCCTCCGGGGAGCTGTTTTTT
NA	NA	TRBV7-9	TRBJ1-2	CASTSFEAYGYTF	TGTGCCAGCACCTCCTTTGAAGCCTATGGCTACACCTTC